This T cell receptor (beta chain) emerged from a study of CDR3 diversity in severe acne. In this sample, this clonotype turned up a few times. A junction end diverges from the germline sequence, so it may reflect a read error. From the PCR reads, TCRdb called clonotypes with MiXCR, one entry per CDR3 protein. The data hold roughly 79,000 distinct CDR3 sequences, with approximately 49% observed a single time. Germline-derived CDR1 and CDR2 are SGHDT and YYEEEE. The CDR3 contains 14 residues. The J gene is TRBJ2-5, the V gene TRBV5-6, with TRBD2 identical over 7 bases. The TCR comes from a male donor with severe acne vulgaris. The material sequenced was blood. The CDR3 is CASSPSSGGETQYF. CDR3 coding DNA: TGTGCCAGCAGCCCATCTAGCGGAGGGGAGACTCAGTACTTC.